A single sample gave rise to the 10 T cell receptor beta chains below, sequenced in a study of cytomegalovirus exposure and HLA in healthy donors. The PCR had 60 Vbeta and 13 Jbeta primers. Some clones are missing from TCRdb's copy, which holds only in-frame ones; the method was immunoSEQ multiplex PCR. This sample has over 85,000 clones, with more than 70% found just once. Sequencing input: PBMCs. The origin of the receptors is a male donor in good health and CMV-seropositive.

V usage is TRBV19 and J usage is TRBJ2-7; D possibly corresponds to TRBD2 (6 bases). The CDR3 spans 14 residues. The germline V and J ends were trimmed by 0 bases and 2 bases, with 8 bases remaining between them. Germline V gives CDR1 LNHDA, CDR2 SQIVND (reference sequence). The DNA of the CDR3 is TGTGCCAGTAGTATAGAGTCTAGCGCCTACGAGCAGTACTTC. Translated: CASSIESSAYEQYF.

This clone appeared many times. The genes are TRBV6-6 and TRBJ2-7; maybe TRBD1 (6 bases). The germline V and J ends were trimmed by 4 bases and 0 bases, with 13 bases remaining between them. The CDR3 contains 15 residues. Germline V gene sequence: CDR1 MNHNY, CDR2 SVGAGI (reference sequence). CDR3 bases: TGTGCCAGCAGTTCCTGGACAGACCTCTCCTACGAGCAGTACTTC. Protein: CASSSWTDLSYEQYF.

The chain recombines TRBV10-3 with TRBJ2-7; D uncertain. CDR1 is ENHRY and CDR2 is SYGVKD in the germline V gene. The CDR3 has 12 residues. V lost 2 bases to trimming and J lost 6 bases, with 8 bases between them. The DNA of the CDR3 is TGTGCCATCAGTGAGACCACGGGCGAGCAGTACTTC. Amino acids: CAISETTGEQYF.

The chain links TRBV7-3 to TRBJ2-5; 8 bases align to TRBD2. Matching the DNA end better, TRBJ2-7 makes the J call doubtful. The CDR3 runs to 16 residues. CDR1 is SGHTA, CDR2 FQGTGA, per germline. The CDR3 sequence is CASSLTGGGSGHEQYF. The CDR3 nucleotides read TGTGCCAGCAGCTTAACCGGGGGGGGTAGCGGCCACGAGCAGTACTTC.

The rearrangement links TRBV21-1 to TRBJ2-1; the table's D call, TRBD2, has no DNA check behind it. TRBV21-1 is reported as a pseudogene. CDR3 length equals 18 residues. CDR3 bases: TGTGCCAGCAGCAAAGAGGGTCCGGGAAAAACGGGATACAATGAGCAGTTCTTC. Its protein product is CASSKEGPGKTGYNEQFF.

This chain uses TRBV6-6 with TRBJ1-2; 7 bases agree with TRBD1. After removal of 4 bases from V and 8 bases from J, the junction contained 10 bases not matched to a gene. The CDR3 contains 14 residues. Germline CDR1 and CDR2: MNHNY and SVGAGI (reference sequence). The CDR3 sequence is CASSSQGRWNGYTF. The CDR3 DNA sequence: TGTGCCAGCAGTTCACAGGGGCGTTGGAACGGCTACACCTTC.

The J gene is TRBJ2-7, the V gene TRBV9; 10 positions match TRBD1. Germline V lookup: CDR1 SGDLS, CDR2 YYNGEE. The CDR3 length is 19 residues. V trimming: 0 bases; J trimming: 7 bases; junction bases outside the gene matches: 19. The CDR3: CASSVGTGGYSSGQSEQYF. The CDR3 region has the DNA TGTGCCAGCAGCGTAGGGACAGGGGGTTACTCTAGCGGCCAGTCGGAGCAGTACTTC. Drawing the rest from reference TRBV9 and TRBJ2-7, the complete variable domain is DSGVTQTPKHLITATGQRVTLRCSPRSGDLSVYWYQQSLDQGLQFLIQYYNGEERAKGNILERFSAQQFPDLHSELNLSSLELGDSALYFCASSVGTGGYSSGQSEQYFGPGTRLTVT.

The chain joins TRBV4-3 to TRBJ2-1, with 8 bases aligning to TRBD2. CDR3 length equals 16 residues. CDR1 and CDR2 (germline): LGHNA, YSLEER. J gave up 8 bases and V 0 bases, and 9 bases lay outside the gene matches. The CDR3 protein is CASSQDHDSGNDEQFF. CDR3 bases: TGCGCCAGCAGCCAAGATCACGATAGCGGGAACGATGAGCAGTTCTTC.

The chain employs TRBV7-9 and TRBJ2-7; TRBD2 matches 8 bases. CDR1 and CDR2 (germline): SEHNR, FQNEAQ (reference sequence). The trim removed 3 bases at V and 0 bases at J, leaving 4 bases unmatched. The CDR3 runs 15 residues. The CDR3 nucleotides are TGTGCCAGCAGCTTCACTAGCGGATACTCCTACGAGCAGTACTTC. The encoded protein is CASSFTSGYSYEQYF.

The rearrangement joins TRBV5-4 to TRBJ2-7, with D perhaps matching TRBD2 (6 bases). V lost 2 bases and J lost 1, with 10 bases in between. Per germline, CDR1 SGHNT and CDR2 YYREEE (reference sequence). CDR3 size: 14 residues. CDR3 sequence: CASSFNGGSYEQYF. The CDR3 DNA reads as TGTGCCAGCAGCTTCAACGGGGGTTCCTACGAGCAGTACTTC.